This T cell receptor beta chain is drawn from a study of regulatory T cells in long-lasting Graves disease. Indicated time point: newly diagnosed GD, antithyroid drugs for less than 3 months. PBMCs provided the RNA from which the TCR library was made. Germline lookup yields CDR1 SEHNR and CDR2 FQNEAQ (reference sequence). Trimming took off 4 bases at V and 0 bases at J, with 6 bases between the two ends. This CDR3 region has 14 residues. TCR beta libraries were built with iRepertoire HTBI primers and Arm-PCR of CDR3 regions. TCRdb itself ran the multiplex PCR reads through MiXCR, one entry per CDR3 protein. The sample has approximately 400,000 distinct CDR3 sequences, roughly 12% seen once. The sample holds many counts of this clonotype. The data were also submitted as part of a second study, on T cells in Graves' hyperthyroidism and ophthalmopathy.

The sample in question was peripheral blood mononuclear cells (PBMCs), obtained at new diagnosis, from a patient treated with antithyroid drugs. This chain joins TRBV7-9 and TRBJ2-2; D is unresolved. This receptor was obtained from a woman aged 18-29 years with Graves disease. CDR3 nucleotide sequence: TGTGCCAGCAGCTGGACGGCGAACACCGGGGAGCTGTTTTTT. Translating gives CASSWTANTGELFF.